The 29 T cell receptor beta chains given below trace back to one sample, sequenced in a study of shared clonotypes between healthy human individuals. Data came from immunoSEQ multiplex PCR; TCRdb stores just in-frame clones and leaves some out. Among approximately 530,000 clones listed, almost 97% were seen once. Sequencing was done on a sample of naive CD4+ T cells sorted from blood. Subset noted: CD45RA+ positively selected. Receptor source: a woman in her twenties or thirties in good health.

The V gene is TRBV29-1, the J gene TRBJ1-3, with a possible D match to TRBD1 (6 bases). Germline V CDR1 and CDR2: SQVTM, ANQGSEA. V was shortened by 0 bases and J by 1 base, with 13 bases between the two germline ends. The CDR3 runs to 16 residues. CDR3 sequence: CSVEDGGASSGNTIYF. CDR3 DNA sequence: TGCAGCGTTGAAGATGGGGGGGCGTCGTCTGGAAACACCATATATTTT. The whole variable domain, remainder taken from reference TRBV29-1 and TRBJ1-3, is SAVISQKPSRDICQRGTSLTIQCQVDSQVTMMFWYRQQPGQSLTLIATANQGSEATYESGFVIDKFPISRPNLTFSTLTVSNMSPEDSSIYLCSVEDGGASSGNTIYFGEGSWLTVV.

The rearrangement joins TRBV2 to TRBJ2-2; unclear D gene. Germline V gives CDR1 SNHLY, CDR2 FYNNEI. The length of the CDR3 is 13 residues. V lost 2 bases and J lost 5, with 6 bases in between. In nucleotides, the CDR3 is TGTGCCAGCAGTGAACAGGATACCGGGGAGCTGTTTTTT. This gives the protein CASSEQDTGELFF.

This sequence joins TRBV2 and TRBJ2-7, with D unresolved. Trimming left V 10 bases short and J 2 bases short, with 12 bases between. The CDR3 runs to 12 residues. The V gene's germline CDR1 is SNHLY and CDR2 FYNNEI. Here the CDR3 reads CAMRNLTYEQYF. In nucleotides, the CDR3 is TGTGCCATGCGAAACTTGACCTACGAGCAGTACTTC.

CDR3 sequence (DNA): TGTGCCACCAGCAGAGGGGACAGCGAAATGAACACTGAAGCTTTCTTT. This sequence encodes CATSRGDSEMNTEAFF. The chain recombines TRBV15 with TRBJ1-1; 7 bases align to TRBD1. The CDR3 has 16 residues. In germline, CDR1 is LNHNV, CDR2 YYDKDF (reference sequence). V shed 1 base and J 0 bases; nucleotides not matched to a gene: 5.

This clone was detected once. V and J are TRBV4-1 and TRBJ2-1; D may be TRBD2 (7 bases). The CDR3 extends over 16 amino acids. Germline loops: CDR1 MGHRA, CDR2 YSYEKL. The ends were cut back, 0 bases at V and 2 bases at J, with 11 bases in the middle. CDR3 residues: CASSQEGGLPYNEQFF. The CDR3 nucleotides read TGCGCCAGCAGCCAAGAAGGGGGACTACCCTACAATGAGCAGTTCTTC.

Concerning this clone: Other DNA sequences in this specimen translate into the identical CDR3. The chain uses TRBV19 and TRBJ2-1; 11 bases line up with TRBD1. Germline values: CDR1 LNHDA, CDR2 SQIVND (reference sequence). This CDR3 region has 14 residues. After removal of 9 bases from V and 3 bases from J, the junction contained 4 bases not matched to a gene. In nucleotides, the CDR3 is TGTGCCAGCACCGGGACAGGGGGCTACAATGAGCAGTTCTTC. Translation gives CASTGTGGYNEQFF.

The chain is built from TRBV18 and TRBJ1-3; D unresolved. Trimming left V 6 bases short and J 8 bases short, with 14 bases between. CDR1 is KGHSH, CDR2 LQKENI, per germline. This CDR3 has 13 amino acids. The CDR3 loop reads CASSGWQQDTIYF. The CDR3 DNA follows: TGTGCCAGCTCGGGCTGGCAGCAAGACACCATATATTTT.

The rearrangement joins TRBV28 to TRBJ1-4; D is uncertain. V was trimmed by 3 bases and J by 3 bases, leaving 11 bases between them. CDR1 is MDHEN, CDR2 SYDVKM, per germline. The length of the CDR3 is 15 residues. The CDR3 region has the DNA TGTGCCAGCAGTTTTCTAGGGAGTTCTAATGAAAAACTGTTTTTT. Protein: CASSFLGSSNEKLFF.

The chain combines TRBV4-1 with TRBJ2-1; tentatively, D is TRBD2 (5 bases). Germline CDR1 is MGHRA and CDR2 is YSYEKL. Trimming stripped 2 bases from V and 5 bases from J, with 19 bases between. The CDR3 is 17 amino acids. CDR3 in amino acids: CASSQSVGGRRDNEQFF. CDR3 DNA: TGCGCCAGCAGCCAATCAGTCGGAGGCAGGCGTGACAATGAGCAGTTCTTC.

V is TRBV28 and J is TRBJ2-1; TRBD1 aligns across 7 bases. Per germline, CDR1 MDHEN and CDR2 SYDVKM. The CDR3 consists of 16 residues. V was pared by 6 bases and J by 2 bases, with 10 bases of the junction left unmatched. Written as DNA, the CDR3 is TGTGCCAGCAGATCCTGGGACAGCGCTACCTACAATGAGCAGTTCTTC. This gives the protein CASRSWDSATYNEQFF. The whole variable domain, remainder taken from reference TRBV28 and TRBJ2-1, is DVKVTQSSRYLVKRTGEKVFLECVQDMDHENMFWYRQDPGLGLRLIYFSYDVKMKEKGDIPEGYSVSREKKERFSLILESASTNQTSMYLCASRSWDSATYNEQFFGPGTRLTVL.

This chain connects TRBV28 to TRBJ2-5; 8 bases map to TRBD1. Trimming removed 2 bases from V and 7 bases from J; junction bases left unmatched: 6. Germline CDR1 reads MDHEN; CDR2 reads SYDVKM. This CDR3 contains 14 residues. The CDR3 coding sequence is TGTGCCAGCAGTTTACCGACAGGGGTCGGGACCCAGTACTTC. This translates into CASSLPTGVGTQYF.

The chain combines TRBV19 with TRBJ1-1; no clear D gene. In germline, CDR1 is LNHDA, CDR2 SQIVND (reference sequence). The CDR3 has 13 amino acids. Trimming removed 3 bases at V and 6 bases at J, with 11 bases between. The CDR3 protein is CASSMVVEAEAFF. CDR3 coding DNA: TGTGCCAGTAGTATGGTCGTAGAGGCTGAAGCTTTCTTT.

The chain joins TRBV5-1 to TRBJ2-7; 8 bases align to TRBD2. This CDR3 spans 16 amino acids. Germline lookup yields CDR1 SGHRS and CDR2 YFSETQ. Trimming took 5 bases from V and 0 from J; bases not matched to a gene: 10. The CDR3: CASSTGGAPSSYEQYF. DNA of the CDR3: TGCGCCAGCAGTACGGGGGGGGCGCCTAGCTCCTACGAGCAGTACTTC.

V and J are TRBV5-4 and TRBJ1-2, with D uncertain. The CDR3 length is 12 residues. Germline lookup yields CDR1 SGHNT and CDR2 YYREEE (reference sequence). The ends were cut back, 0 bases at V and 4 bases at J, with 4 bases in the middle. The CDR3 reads CASSLDSYGYTF. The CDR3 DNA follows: TGTGCCAGCAGCTTGGACAGCTATGGCTACACCTTC. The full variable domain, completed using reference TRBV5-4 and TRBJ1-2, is ETGVTQSPTHLIKTRGQQVTLRCSSQSGHNTVSWYQQALGQGPQFIFQYYREEENGRGNFPPRFSGLQFPNYSSELNVNALELDDSALYLCASSLDSYGYTFGSGTRLTVV.

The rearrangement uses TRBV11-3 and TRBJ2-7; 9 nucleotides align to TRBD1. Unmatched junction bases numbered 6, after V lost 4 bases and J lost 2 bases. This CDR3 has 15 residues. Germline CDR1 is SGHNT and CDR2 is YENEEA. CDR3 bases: TGTGCCAGCAGCTCCTCCGGGACAGGGCCCTACGAGCAGTACTTC. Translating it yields CASSSSGTGPYEQYF.

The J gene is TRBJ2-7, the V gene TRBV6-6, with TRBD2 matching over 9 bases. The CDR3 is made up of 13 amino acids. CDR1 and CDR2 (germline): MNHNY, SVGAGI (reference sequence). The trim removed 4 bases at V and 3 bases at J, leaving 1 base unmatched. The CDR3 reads CASSWTSDYEQYF. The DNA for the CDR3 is TGTGCCAGCAGTTGGACTAGCGACTACGAGCAGTACTTC.

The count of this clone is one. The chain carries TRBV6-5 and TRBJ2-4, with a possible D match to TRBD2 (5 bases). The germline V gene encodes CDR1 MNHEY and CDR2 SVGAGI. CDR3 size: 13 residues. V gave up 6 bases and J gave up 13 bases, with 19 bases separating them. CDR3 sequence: CASSANRKGVQYF. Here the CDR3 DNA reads TGTGCCAGCAGCGCAAATAGGAAGGGAGTACAGTACTTC.

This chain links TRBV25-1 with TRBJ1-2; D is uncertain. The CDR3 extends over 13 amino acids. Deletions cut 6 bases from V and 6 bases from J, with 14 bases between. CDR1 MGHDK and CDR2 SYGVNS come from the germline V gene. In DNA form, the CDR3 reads TGTGCCAGCAGCCCAATTGGGGTGGATGGCTACACCTTC. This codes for CASSPIGVDGYTF.

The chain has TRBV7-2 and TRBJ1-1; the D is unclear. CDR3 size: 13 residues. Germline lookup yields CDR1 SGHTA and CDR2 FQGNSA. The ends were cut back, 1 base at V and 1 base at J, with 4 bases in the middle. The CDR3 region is CASSLEGNTEAFF. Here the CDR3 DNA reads TGTGCCAGCAGCTTAGAAGGGAACACTGAAGCTTTCTTT.

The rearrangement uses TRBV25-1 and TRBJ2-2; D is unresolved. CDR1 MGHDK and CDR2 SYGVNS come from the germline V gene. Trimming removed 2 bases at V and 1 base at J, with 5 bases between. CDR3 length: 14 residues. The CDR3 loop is CASSEQRNTGELFF. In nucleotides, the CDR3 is TGTGCCAGCAGTGAACAACGGAACACCGGGGAGCTGTTTTTT.

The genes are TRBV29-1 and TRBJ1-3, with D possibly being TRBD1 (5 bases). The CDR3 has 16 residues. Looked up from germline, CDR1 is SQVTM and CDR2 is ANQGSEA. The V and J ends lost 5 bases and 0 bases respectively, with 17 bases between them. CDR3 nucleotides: TGCAGCGTTCTACAGCGGGGACGGAGCTCTGGAAACACCATATATTTT. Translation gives CSVLQRGRSSGNTIYF.

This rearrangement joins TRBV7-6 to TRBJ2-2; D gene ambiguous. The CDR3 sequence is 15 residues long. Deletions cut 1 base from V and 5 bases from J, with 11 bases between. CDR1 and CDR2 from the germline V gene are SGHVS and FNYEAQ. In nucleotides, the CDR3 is TGTGCCAGCAGCTTAGTTATTAGTGTTACCGGGGAGCTGTTTTTT. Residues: CASSLVISVTGELFF.

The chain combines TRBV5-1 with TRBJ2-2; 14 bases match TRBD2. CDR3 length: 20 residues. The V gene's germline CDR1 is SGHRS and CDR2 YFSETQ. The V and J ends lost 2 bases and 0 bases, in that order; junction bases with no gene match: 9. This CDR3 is CASSLNSRLAGGPNTGELFF. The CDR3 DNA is TGCGCCAGCAGCTTAAATTCGAGACTAGCGGGAGGGCCGAACACCGGGGAGCTGTTTTTT.

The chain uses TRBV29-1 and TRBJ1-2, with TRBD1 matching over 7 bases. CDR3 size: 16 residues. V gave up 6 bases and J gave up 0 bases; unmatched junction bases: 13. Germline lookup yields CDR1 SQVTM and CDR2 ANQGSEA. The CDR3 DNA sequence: TGCAGCGTCCCTTCGACAGGGCAACGACCTAACTATGGCTACACCTTC. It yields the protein CSVPSTGQRPNYGYTF. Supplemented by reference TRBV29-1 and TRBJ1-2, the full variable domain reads SAVISQKPSRDICQRGTSLTIQCQVDSQVTMMFWYRQQPGQSLTLIATANQGSEATYESGFVIDKFPISRPNLTFSTLTVSNMSPEDSSIYLCSVPSTGQRPNYGYTFGSGTRLTVV.

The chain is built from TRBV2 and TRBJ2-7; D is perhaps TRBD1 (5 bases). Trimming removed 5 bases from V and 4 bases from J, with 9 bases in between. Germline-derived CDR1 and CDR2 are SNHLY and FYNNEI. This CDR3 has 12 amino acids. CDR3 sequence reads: CASSPSGYEQYF. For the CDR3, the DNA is TGTGCCAGCAGTCCTTCAGGGTACGAGCAGTACTTC.

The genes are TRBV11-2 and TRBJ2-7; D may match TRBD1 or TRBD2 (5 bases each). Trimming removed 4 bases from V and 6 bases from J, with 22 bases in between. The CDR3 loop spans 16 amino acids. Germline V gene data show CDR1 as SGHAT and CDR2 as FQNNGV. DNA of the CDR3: TGTGCCAGCAGCTCCTCGGTTGGGGGTCGAGGGAGCGAGCAGTACTTC. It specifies CASSSSVGGRGSEQYF.

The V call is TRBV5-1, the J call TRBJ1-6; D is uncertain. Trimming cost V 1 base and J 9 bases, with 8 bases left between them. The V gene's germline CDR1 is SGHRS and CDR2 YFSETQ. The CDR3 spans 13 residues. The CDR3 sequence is CASSLSIRSPLHF. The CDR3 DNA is TGCGCCAGCAGCTTGAGTATACGTTCACCCCTCCACTTT.

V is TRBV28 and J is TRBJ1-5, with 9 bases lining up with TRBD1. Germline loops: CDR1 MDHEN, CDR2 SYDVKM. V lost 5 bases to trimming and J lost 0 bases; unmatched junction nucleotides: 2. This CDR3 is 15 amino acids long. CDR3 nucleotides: TGTGCCAGCAGTGCACAGGGGGCTAGCAATCAGCCCCAGCATTTT. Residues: CASSAQGASNQPQHF. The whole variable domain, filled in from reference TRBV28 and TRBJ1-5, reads DVKVTQSSRYLVKRTGEKVFLECVQDMDHENMFWYRQDPGLGLRLIYFSYDVKMKEKGDIPEGYSVSREKKERFSLILESASTNQTSMYLCASSAQGASNQPQHFGDGTRLSIL.

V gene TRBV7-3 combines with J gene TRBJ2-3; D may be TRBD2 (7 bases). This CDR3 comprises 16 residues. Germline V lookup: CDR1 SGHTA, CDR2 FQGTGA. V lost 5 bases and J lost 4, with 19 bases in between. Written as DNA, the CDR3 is TGTGCCAGCAGCCCCGGGGGCGGGAGTTTGTCAGATACGCAGTATTTT. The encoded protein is CASSPGGGSLSDTQYF.